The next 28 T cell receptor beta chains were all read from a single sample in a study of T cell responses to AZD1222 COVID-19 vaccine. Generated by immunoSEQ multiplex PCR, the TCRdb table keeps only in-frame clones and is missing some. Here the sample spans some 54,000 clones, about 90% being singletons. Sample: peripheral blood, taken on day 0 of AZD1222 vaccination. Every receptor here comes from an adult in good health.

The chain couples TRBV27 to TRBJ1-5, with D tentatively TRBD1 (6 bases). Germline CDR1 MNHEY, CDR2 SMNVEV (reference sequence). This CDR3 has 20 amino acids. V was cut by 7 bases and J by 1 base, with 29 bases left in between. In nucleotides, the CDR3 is TGTGCCAGCACACCCCGGGGAACAGGGAACGGGTGGAGGAGCAATCAGCCCCAGCATTTT. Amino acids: CASTPRGTGNGWRSNQPQHF.

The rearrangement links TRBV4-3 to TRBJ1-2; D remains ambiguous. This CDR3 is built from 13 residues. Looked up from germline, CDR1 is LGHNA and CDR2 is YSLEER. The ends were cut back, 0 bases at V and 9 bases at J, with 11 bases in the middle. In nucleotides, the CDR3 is TGCGCCAGCAGCCAAGATGAGAGCGTAAGCTACACCTTC. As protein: CASSQDESVSYTF.

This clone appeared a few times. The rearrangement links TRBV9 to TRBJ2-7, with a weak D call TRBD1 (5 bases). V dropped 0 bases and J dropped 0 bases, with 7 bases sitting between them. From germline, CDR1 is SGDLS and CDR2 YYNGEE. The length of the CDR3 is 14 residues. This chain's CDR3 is CASSVETDSYEQYF. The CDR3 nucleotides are TGTGCCAGCAGCGTAGAGACAGACTCCTACGAGCAGTACTTC.

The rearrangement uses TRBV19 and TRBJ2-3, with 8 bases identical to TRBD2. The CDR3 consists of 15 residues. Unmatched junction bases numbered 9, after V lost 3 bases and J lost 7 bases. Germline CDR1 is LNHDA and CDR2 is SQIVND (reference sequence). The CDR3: CASSIEAGARNTQYF. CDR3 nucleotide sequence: TGTGCCAGTAGTATCGAAGCGGGGGCCAGGAATACGCAGTATTTT.

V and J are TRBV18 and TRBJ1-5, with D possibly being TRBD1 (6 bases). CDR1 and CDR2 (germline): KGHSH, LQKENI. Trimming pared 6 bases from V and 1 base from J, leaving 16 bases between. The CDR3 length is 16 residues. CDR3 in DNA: TGTGCCAGCTCCCCGGCGCAGGGGCCCAGCAATCAGCCCCAGCATTTT. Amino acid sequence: CASSPAQGPSNQPQHF.

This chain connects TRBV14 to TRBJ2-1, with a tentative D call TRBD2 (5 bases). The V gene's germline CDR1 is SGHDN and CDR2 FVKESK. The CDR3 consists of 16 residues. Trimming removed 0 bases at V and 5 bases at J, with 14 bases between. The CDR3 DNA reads TGTGCCAGCAGCCAAGATAAACGAGGGATCCACAATGAGCAGTTCTTC. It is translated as CASSQDKRGIHNEQFF.

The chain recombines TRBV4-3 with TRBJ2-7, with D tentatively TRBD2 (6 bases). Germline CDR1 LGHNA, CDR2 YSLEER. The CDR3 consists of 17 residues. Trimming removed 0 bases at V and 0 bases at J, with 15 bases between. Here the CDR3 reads CASSQDFSGGHSYEQYF. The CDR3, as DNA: TGCGCCAGCAGCCAAGATTTTAGCGGCGGCCACTCCTACGAGCAGTACTTC.

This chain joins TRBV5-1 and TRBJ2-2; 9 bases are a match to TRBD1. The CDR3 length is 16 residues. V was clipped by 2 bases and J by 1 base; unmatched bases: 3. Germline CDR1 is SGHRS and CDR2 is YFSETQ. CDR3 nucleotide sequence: TGCGCCAGCAGCTTACCGGGACAGGGGAACACCGGGGAGCTGTTTTTT. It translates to CASSLPGQGNTGELFF.

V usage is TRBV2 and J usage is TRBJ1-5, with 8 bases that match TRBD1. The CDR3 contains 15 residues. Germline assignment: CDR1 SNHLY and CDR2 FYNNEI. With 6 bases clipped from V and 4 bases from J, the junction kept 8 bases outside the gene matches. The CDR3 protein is CASRGAGGPNQPQHF. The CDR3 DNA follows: TGTGCCAGCAGAGGGGCAGGGGGCCCTAATCAGCCCCAGCATTTT.

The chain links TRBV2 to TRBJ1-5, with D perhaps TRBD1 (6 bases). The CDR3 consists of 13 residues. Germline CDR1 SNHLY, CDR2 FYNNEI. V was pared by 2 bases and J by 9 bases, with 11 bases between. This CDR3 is CASSEPKGGPQHF. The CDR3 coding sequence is TGTGCCAGCAGTGAACCGAAAGGGGGGCCCCAGCATTTT.

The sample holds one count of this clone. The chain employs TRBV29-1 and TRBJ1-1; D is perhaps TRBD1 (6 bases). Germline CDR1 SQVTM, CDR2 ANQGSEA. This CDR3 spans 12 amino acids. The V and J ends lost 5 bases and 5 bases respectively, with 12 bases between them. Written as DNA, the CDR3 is TGCAGCGTTAAAGCAGGGGATACTGAAGCTTTCTTT. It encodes CSVKAGDTEAFF.

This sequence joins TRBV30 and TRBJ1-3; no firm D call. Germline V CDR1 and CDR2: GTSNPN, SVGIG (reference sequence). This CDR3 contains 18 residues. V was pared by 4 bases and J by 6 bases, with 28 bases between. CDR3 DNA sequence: TGTGCCTGGATATCAAAACGATTGTCCCCTGGGTGGGAAAACACCATATATTTT. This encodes CAWISKRLSPGWENTIYF.

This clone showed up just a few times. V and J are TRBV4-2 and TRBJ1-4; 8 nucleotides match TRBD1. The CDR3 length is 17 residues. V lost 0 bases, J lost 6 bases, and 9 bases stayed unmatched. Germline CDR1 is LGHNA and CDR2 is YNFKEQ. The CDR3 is CASSQDVSGTGYEKLFF. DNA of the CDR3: TGTGCCAGCAGCCAAGATGTGTCCGGGACAGGCTATGAAAAACTGTTTTTT.

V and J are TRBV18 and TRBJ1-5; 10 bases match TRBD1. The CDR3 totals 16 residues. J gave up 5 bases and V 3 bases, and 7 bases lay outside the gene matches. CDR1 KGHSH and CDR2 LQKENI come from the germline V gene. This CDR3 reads CASSPLGTGVDQPQHF. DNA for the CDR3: TGTGCCAGCTCACCGTTGGGGACAGGGGTGGATCAGCCCCAGCATTTT.

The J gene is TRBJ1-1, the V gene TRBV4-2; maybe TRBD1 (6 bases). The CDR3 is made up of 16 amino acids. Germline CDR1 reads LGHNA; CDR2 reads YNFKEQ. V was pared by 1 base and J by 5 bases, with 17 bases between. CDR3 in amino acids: CASSQVPRGGETEAFF. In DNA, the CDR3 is TGTGCCAGCAGCCAAGTCCCCAGGGGTGGCGAGACTGAAGCTTTCTTT.

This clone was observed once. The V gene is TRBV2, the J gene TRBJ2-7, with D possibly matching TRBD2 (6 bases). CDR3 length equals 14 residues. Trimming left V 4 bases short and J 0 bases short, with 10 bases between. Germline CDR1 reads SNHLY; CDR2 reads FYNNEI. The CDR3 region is CASSGGGNSYEQYF. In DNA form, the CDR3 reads TGTGCCAGCAGTGGAGGCGGGAACTCCTACGAGCAGTACTTC.

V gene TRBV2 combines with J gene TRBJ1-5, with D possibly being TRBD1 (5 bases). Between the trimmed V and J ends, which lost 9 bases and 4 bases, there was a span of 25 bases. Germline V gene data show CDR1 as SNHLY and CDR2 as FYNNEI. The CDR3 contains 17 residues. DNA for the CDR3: TGTGCCAGTCTACCCGGGGACTGGGGCAGGTTTAATCAGCCCCAGCATTTT. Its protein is CASLPGDWGRFNQPQHF.

The CDR3 spells CASSRGQALSSNQPQHF. CDR3 sequence (DNA): TGTGCCAGCAGCCGTGGACAGGCCCTTAGTAGCAATCAGCCCCAGCATTTT. The V and J genes are TRBV7-2 and TRBJ1-5; 7 bases line up with TRBD1. CDR1 and CDR2 from the germline V gene are SGHTA and FQGNSA. There are 17 residues in the CDR3. With V trimmed by 5 bases and J by 0 bases, 10 bases remained unmatched.

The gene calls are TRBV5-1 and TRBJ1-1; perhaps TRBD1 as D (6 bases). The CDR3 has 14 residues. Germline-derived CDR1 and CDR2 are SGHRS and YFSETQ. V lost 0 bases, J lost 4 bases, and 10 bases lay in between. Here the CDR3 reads CASSLEGGGTEAFF. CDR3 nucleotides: TGCGCCAGCAGCTTGGAGGGGGGCGGCACTGAAGCTTTCTTT.

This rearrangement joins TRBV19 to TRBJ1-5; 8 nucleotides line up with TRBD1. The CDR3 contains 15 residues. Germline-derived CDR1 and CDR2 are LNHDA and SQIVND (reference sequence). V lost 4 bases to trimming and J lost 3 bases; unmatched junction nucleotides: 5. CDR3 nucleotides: TGTGCCAGTAGTACAAATCAGGGGGCCAATCAGCCCCAGCATTTT. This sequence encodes CASSTNQGANQPQHF.

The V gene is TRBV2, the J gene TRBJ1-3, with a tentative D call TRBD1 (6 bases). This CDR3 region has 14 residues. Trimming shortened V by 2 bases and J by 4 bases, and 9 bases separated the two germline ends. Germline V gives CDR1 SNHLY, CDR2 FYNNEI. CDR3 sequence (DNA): TGTGCCAGCAGTGAAAGTCAGGGGGGAAACACCATATATTTT. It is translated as CASSESQGGNTIYF. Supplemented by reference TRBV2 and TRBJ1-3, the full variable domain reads EPEVTQTPSHQVTQMGQEVILRCVPISNHLYFYWYRQILGQKVEFLVSFYNNEISEKSEIFDDQFSVERPDGSNFTLKIRSTKLEDSAMYFCASSESQGGNTIYFGEGSWLTVV.

The CDR3 spells CASSPGGVSYEQYF. The CDR3 DNA sequence: TGTGCCAGTAGCCCGGGAGGGGTCTCCTACGAGCAGTACTTC. The chain recombines TRBV19 with TRBJ2-7; 8 bases fit TRBD2. The CDR3 extends over 14 amino acids. The germline V gene encodes CDR1 LNHDA and CDR2 SQIVND (reference sequence). V shed 6 bases and J 0 bases; nucleotides not matched to a gene: 4.

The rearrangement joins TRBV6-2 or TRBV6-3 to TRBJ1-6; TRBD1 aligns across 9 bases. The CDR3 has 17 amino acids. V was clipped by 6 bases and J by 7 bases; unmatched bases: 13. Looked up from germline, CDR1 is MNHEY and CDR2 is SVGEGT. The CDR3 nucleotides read TGTGCCAGCAGCTCAACTCCGGGACAGGGATGGAATTCACCCCTCCACTTT. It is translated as CASSSTPGQGWNSPLHF.

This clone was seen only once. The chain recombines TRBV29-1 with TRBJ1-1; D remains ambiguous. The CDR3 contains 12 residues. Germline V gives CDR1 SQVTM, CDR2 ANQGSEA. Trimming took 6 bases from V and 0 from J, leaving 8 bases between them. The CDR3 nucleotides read TGCAGCGTCAAGGGCATGAACACTGAAGCTTTCTTT. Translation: CSVKGMNTEAFF.

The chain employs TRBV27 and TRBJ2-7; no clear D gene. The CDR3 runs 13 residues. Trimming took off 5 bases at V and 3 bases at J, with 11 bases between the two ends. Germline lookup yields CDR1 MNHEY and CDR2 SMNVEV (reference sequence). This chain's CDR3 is CASSLRRFYEQYF. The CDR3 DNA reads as TGTGCCAGCAGTCTCCGCCGGTTCTACGAGCAGTACTTC.

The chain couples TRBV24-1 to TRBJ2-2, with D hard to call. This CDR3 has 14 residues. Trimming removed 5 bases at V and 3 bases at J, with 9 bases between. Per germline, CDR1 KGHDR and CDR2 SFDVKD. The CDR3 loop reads CATSGSTDTGELFF. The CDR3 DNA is TGTGCCACCAGTGGTTCAACAGACACCGGGGAGCTGTTTTTT.

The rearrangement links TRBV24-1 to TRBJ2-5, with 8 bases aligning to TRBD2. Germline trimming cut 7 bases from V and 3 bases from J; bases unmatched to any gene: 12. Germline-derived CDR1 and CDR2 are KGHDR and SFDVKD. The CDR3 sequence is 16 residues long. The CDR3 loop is CATRGRAGGLEETQYF. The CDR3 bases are TGTGCCACCAGAGGCCGAGCTGGGGGACTAGAAGAGACCCAGTACTTC.

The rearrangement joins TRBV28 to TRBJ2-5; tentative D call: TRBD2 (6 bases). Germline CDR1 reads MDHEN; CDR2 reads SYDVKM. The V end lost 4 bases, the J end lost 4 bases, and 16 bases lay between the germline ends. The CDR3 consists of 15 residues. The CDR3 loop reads CASSSYRGAPETQYF. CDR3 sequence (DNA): TGTGCCAGCAGTTCCTATCGCGGGGCCCCAGAGACCCAGTACTTC.